This paragraph reports one T cell receptor beta chain. Its antigen remains unidentified. These data originate in a study of shared clonotypes between healthy human individuals. Study-wide results and limits: Sampling covered nothing but blood. Tissue TCR repertoires likely differ from those found in blood. A handful of donors held around 5% of naive CD4 clonotypes in common. Memory subsets generally showed lower estimated richness than naive subsets.

The repertoire was sequenced with immunoSEQ multiplex PCR; TCRdb's copy has only in-frame clones and lacks some. The table lists fewer than 2.5 million clones, over 85% of them singletons. Donors, healthy HIV-negative adults, lacked recent acute infections or vaccinations. The germline V gene has CDR1 SNHLY and CDR2 FYNNEI. This CDR3 region has 15 residues. With V trimmed by 4 bases and J by 6 bases, 3 bases remained unmatched. The sequenced sample was naive CD4+ T cells from PBMCs. Stated subset: CD45RA+ positively selected. The sequence derives from a man between 18 and 35 years old in good health. Some clones in this sample may be carry-over from other donors' samples. This rearrangement joins TRBV2 to TRBJ1-6; 10 bases are shared with TRBD1. The CDR3 region is CASSGRTGGNSPLHF. In DNA, the CDR3 is TGTGCCAGCAGTGGGCGGACAGGGGGTAATTCACCCCTCCACTTT. The full variable domain, with the rest looked up from reference TRBV2 and TRBJ1-6, is EPEVTQTPSHQVTQMGQEVILRCVPISNHLYFYWYRQILGQKVEFLVSFYNNEISEKSEIFDDQFSVERPDGSNFTLKIRSTKLEDSAMYFCASSGRTGGNSPLHFGNGTRLTVT.